Presented here are 22 T cell receptor beta chains from one specimen sequenced in a study of shared clonotypes between healthy human individuals. Only in-frame clones appear in the TCRdb table, and some are missing; sequencing was by immunoSEQ multiplex PCR. The sample comprises 950,000 to 1,200,000 clones, 70% to 85% of which are singletons, and roughly 0.9% rests with the top ten. The sample was memory CD4+ T cells from PBMCs. Described subset: CD45RA-negative fraction. These receptor sequences come from a man in his late teens or twenties in good health. Some clones in this sample may be carry-over from other donors' samples.

This chain links TRBV2 with TRBJ2-3; D unclear. The V end was cut by 6 bases, the J end by 6 bases, with 10 bases between. This CDR3 contains 12 residues. The V gene's germline CDR1 is SNHLY and CDR2 FYNNEI. The CDR3 nucleotides are TGTGCCAGCAGCCCCTTTGGGGATACGCAGTATTTT. Its translation is CASSPFGDTQYF.

This clone was observed once. The chain uses TRBV7-3 and TRBJ2-4, with a possible D match to TRBD2 (5 bases). The CDR3 contains 13 residues. Germline V gene lookup returns CDR1 SGHTA and CDR2 FQGTGA. Trimming stripped 4 bases from V and 2 bases from J, with 6 bases between. The CDR3 is CASSSGTKNIQYF. The CDR3 region has the DNA TGTGCCAGCAGCTCGGGAACCAAAAACATTCAGTACTTC.

V and J are TRBV30 and TRBJ1-3; D uncertain. There are 13 residues in the CDR3. V was shortened by 8 bases and J by 0 bases, with 11 bases between the two germline ends. From germline, CDR1 is GTSNPN and CDR2 SVGIG (reference sequence). CDR3 sequence reads: CARGPNSGNTIYF. Here the CDR3 DNA reads TGTGCCCGCGGACCGAACTCTGGAAACACCATATATTTT.

The chain uses TRBV15 and TRBJ2-2, with unresolved D. The CDR3 is 12 residues long. V lost 0 bases, J lost 8 bases, and 4 bases lay in between. The germline V gene has CDR1 LNHNV and CDR2 YYDKDF (reference sequence). The CDR3 nucleotides are TGTGCCACCAGCAGAGATGAAGGGGAGCTGTTTTTT. The encoded protein is CATSRDEGELFF.

The chain combines TRBV2 with TRBJ2-1, with 7 positions matching TRBD2. CDR1 and CDR2 (germline): SNHLY, FYNNEI. The CDR3 is made up of 14 amino acids. V shed 4 bases, J shed 4 bases, and the junction held 4 bases outside the gene matches. The CDR3 sequence: CASSGDYGYNEQFF. CDR3 nucleotides: TGTGCCAGCAGTGGGGACTACGGATACAATGAGCAGTTCTTC.

A word on this clone: The sample carries other DNA sequences with the same CDR3. The chain couples TRBV29-1 to TRBJ2-3; D call uncertain. Trimming pared 7 bases from V and 3 bases from J, leaving 5 bases between. The CDR3 totals 10 residues. Germline loops: CDR1 SQVTM, CDR2 ANQGSEA. The CDR3 loop is CSANTDTQYF. The CDR3 region has the DNA TGCAGCGCGAATACAGATACGCAGTATTTT.

This sequence joins TRBV6-5 and TRBJ2-3; TRBD2 might be the D (6 bases). CDR1 and CDR2 from the germline V gene are MNHEY and SVGAGI. This CDR3 has 14 amino acids. Trimming pared 4 bases from V and 5 bases from J, leaving 13 bases between. In nucleotides, the CDR3 is TGTGCCAGCAGTTCCAGACTAGTTATAGATACGCAGTATTTT. Amino acid sequence: CASSSRLVIDTQYF.

This clone was detected a few times. The chain combines TRBV7-2 with TRBJ2-5, with TRBD2 as a possible D gene (6 bases). V was clipped by 6 bases and J by 5 bases, with 16 bases between them. This CDR3 is 14 amino acids long. Germline V CDR1 and CDR2: SGHTA, FQGNSA. The CDR3: CASRTGTGEETQYF. The CDR3 DNA reads as TGTGCCAGCAGGACCGGGACTGGGGAGGAGACCCAGTACTTC.

V and J are TRBV11-2 and TRBJ1-1; 9 bases map to TRBD1. The V gene end was trimmed by 5 bases and the J gene end by 1 base; junction bases not matched to a gene: 2. Per the germline V gene, CDR1 is SGHAT and CDR2 is FQNNGV. This CDR3 contains 14 residues. The CDR3 spells CASSKGQGNTEAFF. CDR3 DNA sequence: TGTGCCAGCAGCAAGGGACAGGGGAACACTGAAGCTTTCTTT.

V gene TRBV6-6 combines with J gene TRBJ1-3; no definite D call. V lost 2 bases and J 0 bases, leaving 5 bases between the germline ends. The CDR3 consists of 14 residues. CDR1 is MNHNY and CDR2 is SVGAGI in the germline V gene (reference sequence). This CDR3 reads CASSYPGSGNTIYF. In DNA form, the CDR3 reads TGTGCCAGCAGTTACCCTGGCTCTGGAAACACCATATATTTT.

Of note for this clone: The identical CDR3 is also encoded by other nucleotide sequences in the sample. V usage is TRBV18 and J usage is TRBJ2-2, with D perhaps TRBD2 (5 bases). This CDR3 region has 14 residues. Germline CDR1 is KGHSH and CDR2 is LQKENI. Trimming stripped 3 bases from V and 1 base from J, with 6 bases between. CDR3 in DNA: TGTGCCAGCTCACCCGGACTGAACACCGGGGAGCTGTTTTTT. Protein product: CASSPGLNTGELFF. The full variable domain, rest sourced from reference TRBV18 and TRBJ2-2, is NAGVMQNPRHLVRRRGQEARLRCSPMKGHSHVYWYRQLPEEGLKFMVYLQKENIIDESGMPKERFSAEFPKEGPSILRIQQVVRGDSAAYFCASSPGLNTGELFFGEGSRLTVL.

The chain combines TRBV5-1 with TRBJ2-7, with TRBD2 as a possible D gene (6 bases). The CDR3 loop spans 14 amino acids. V was cut by 3 bases and J by 3 bases, with 13 bases left in between. The germline CDR1 and CDR2 sequences are SGHRS and YFSETQ. The CDR3 region is CASSSSTSNYEQYF. In DNA, the CDR3 is TGCGCCAGCAGCTCCTCGACTAGTAACTACGAGCAGTACTTC.

V gene TRBV30 combines with J gene TRBJ2-2; no reliable D call. Germline loops: CDR1 GTSNPN, CDR2 SVGIG (reference sequence). Trimming stripped 2 bases from V and 6 bases from J, with 7 bases between. CDR3 length: 12 amino acids. CDR3 in amino acids: CAWSHTPGELFF. CDR3 bases: TGTGCCTGGAGTCATACCCCCGGGGAGCTGTTTTTT.

The chain couples TRBV7-9 to TRBJ2-6; the D gene could be TRBD1 or TRBD2 (5 bases each). V lost 3 bases and J 4 bases, leaving 13 bases between the germline ends. Germline-derived CDR1 and CDR2 are SEHNR and FQNEAQ (reference sequence). The CDR3 loop spans 16 amino acids. Here the CDR3 reads CASSLTGTTGANVLTF. The CDR3 DNA sequence: TGTGCCAGCAGCTTGACCGGGACCACGGGGGCCAACGTCCTGACTTTC.

About this clone itself: A much larger clonotype is one base distant, so this may be a read error. The chain employs TRBV27 and TRBJ2-3; D is uncertain. V lost 2 bases and J lost 5, with 8 bases in between. The CDR3 loop spans 13 amino acids. The germline gives CDR1 MNHEY, CDR2 SMNVEV (reference sequence). CDR3 nucleotides: TGTGCCAGCAGTTTAACAAAGAAAGATACGCAGTATTTT. This encodes CASSLTKKDTQYF.

The genes are TRBV30 and TRBJ2-3; 10 bases agree with TRBD2. There are 16 residues in the CDR3. The J segment lost 2 bases and the V segment lost 2 bases, leaving 7 bases of the junction unmatched. Germline V CDR1 and CDR2: GTSNPN, SVGIG (reference sequence). CDR3 in DNA: TGTGCCTGGAGTCTCGGACTAGCGGAATTCACAGATACGCAGTATTTT. Residues: CAWSLGLAEFTDTQYF.

V is TRBV28 and J is TRBJ1-5; D remains ambiguous. CDR1 is MDHEN, CDR2 SYDVKM, per germline. Deletions cut 5 bases from V and 4 bases from J, with 15 bases between. The CDR3 runs 15 residues. The chain's CDR3 is CASSKGGDGNQPQHF. The CDR3 DNA is TGTGCCAGCAGTAAGGGCGGTGACGGTAATCAGCCCCAGCATTTT. Complete variable domain (other parts from reference TRBV28 and TRBJ1-5): DVKVTQSSRYLVKRTGEKVFLECVQDMDHENMFWYRQDPGLGLRLIYFSYDVKMKEKGDIPEGYSVSREKKERFSLILESASTNQTSMYLCASSKGGDGNQPQHFGDGTRLSIL.

This clone was detected once. The V and J genes are TRBV7-8 and TRBJ2-3, with TRBD1 identical over 8 bases. This CDR3 has 14 residues. V shed 3 bases, J shed 5 bases, and the junction held 4 bases outside the gene matches. The germline V gene encodes CDR1 SGHVS and CDR2 FQNEAQ. This chain's CDR3 is CASSLARGQDTQYF. The CDR3 region has the DNA TGTGCCAGCAGCTTGGCCAGGGGGCAAGATACGCAGTATTTT.

The J gene is TRBJ2-5, the V gene TRBV2, with 9 bases lining up with TRBD1. Trimming cost V 1 base and J 5 bases; bases outside gene matches: 5. The CDR3 has 15 residues. CDR1 is SNHLY, CDR2 FYNNEI, per germline. DNA for the CDR3: TGTGCCAGCAGTGAAGAACAGGGGGCGGAGGAGACCCAGTACTTC. Residues: CASSEEQGAEETQYF.

This CDR3 is CASSATSGEQETQYF. The CDR3 DNA reads as TGTGCCAGCAGCGCGACTAGCGGGGAACAAGAGACCCAGTACTTC. V gene TRBV9 combines with J gene TRBJ2-5, with 11 nucleotides matching TRBD2. The CDR3 has 15 residues. Germline V gene lookup returns CDR1 SGDLS and CDR2 YYNGEE. The junction had 3 bases not matched to a gene; V was cut back by 3 bases and J by 2 bases.

This clone has more than one count but fewer than ten. This chain connects TRBV7-8 to TRBJ2-7, with TRBD2 identical over 12 bases. The germline CDR1 and CDR2 sequences are SGHVS and FQNEAQ. The CDR3 loop spans 15 amino acids. With V trimmed by 5 bases and J by 0 bases, 2 bases remained unmatched. The CDR3 loop is CASSPSGRASYEQYF. The CDR3 region has the DNA TGTGCCAGCAGCCCTAGCGGGAGGGCCTCCTACGAGCAGTACTTC.

V gene TRBV6-6 combines with J gene TRBJ1-2; TRBD1 matches at 7 bases. This CDR3 spans 15 amino acids. The germline V gene encodes CDR1 MNHNY and CDR2 SVGAGI (reference sequence). The V gene end was trimmed by 4 bases and the J gene end by 0 bases; junction bases not matched to a gene: 5. This CDR3 reads CASSSRQGPNYGYTF. Here the CDR3 DNA reads TGTGCCAGCAGTTCTCGACAGGGACCTAACTATGGCTACACCTTC.